The source of this T cell receptor beta chain is a study of blood T cell repertoires in COVID-19. Assay: immunoSEQ multiplex PCR; the TCRdb copy retains only in-frame clones and omits some. Of some 120,000 clones listed, 85% are singletons. Sequencing input: peripheral blood. The receptor was derived from a woman older than 75 with acute or convalescent COVID-19.

In DNA form, the CDR3 reads TGTGCCAGCAGCTCGGGGTCGGGAGCTGAAGCTTTCTTT. It yields the protein CASSSGSGAEAFF. The chain links TRBV7-3 to TRBJ1-1; D not resolved. The CDR3 loop spans 13 amino acids. In germline, CDR1 is SGHTA, CDR2 FQGTGA. V was cut by 4 bases and J by 6 bases, with 12 bases left in between.